Given below is one TCR beta chain in context. The antigen is undetermined. The CDR3 length is 14 residues. Germline V CDR1 and CDR2: SGHNT, YYREEE (reference sequence). V was clipped by 4 bases and J by 7 bases, with 17 bases between them. Cultured CD4+ T cells had their DNA profiled by the Oncomine TCR Beta short-read assay. TCRdb reanalysed the PCR reads using MiXCR and keeps one entry per CDR3 protein. Among about 10,000 distinct CDR3 sequences, 55% to 75% were seen once, and the ten largest hold 24%. Treatment: roughly ten-day PBMC culture with coronavirus spike peptide pools or control peptides (ViraFEST assay). An unexposed donor provided the CD4+ T cells, which were collected before the COVID-19 pandemic (2011-2018). The entry originates in a study of vaccination and CD4 T cells after COVID-19. Study details: As a positive control, some control cultures were given a CEFX pool, while others were given an HIV-1 Nef pool or no peptide.

This chain joins TRBV5-4 and TRBJ1-2; D is perhaps TRBD1 (5 bases). The sequence derives from a human donor in good health. Sequenced material: CD4+ T cells from blood, cultured in vitro. The CDR3 sequence is CASSPEQGWSGYTF. In DNA form, the CDR3 reads TGTGCCAGCAGCCCCGAGCAGGGTTGGTCTGGCTACACCTTC.